A single sample is the source of the 23 T cell receptor beta chains below, sequenced in a study of blood T cells in healthy people across ages. A second about 7 to 11 cycle PCR used barcoded and J-beta primers. TCRdb used MiXCR to reprocess the 5' RACE reads, holding one entry per CDR3 protein. The table lists over 1,300,000 distinct CDR3 sequences, around 59% of them singletons. The sequenced sample consisted of blood. These receptors all come from a man between 18 and 29 years old in good health.

This clonotype was picked up a small number of times. The V call is TRBV15, the J call TRBJ2-4; 12 nucleotides line up with TRBD2. TRBJ2-7 matches the DNA end more closely, so the J call is doubtful. CDR3 length: 16 residues. Looked up from germline, CDR1 is LNHNV and CDR2 is YYDKDF (reference sequence). The CDR3 region has the DNA TGTGCCACCAGCAGGCTAACTAGCGGGAGGTCTTACGAGCAGTACTTC. Its translation is CATSRLTSGRSYEQYF.

The sample holds a few counts of this clonotype. The V gene is TRBV4-1, the J gene TRBJ1-4; D uncertain. With 0 bases removed from V and 5 bases from J, the gap between germline ends came to 7 bases. In germline, CDR1 is MGHRA, CDR2 YSYEKL. This CDR3 is 14 amino acids long. In DNA form, the CDR3 reads TGCGCCAGCAGCCAAGATCTCCTCAATGAAAAACTGTTTTTT. Its protein is CASSQDLLNEKLFF.

The chain uses TRBV12-3 or TRBV12-4 and TRBJ2-1; tentative D call: TRBD2 (6 bases). V lost 7 bases to trimming and J lost 0 bases, with 13 bases between them. CDR3 length equals 15 residues. CDR3 sequence reads: CASTDYQSSYNEQFF. The CDR3 nucleotides read TGTGCCAGCACGGACTACCAGAGCTCCTACAATGAGCAGTTCTTC.

The rearrangement uses TRBV4-3 and TRBJ2-3, with D maybe TRBD2 (5 bases). The germline V gene encodes CDR1 LGHNA and CDR2 YSLEER. The CDR3 has 16 amino acids. The V end was cut by 1 base, the J end by 1 base, with 12 bases between. The CDR3 DNA sequence: TGCGCCAGCAGCCAAGTAGGAGGTTTGGGCACAGATACGCAGTATTTT. It is translated as CASSQVGGLGTDTQYF.

J is TRBJ2-1 and V is TRBV20-1; no clear D gene. CDR1 is DFQATT and CDR2 is SNEGSKA in the germline V gene (reference sequence). The CDR3 has 15 amino acids. V shed 0 bases and J shed 0 bases, with 9 bases lying between them. The CDR3 DNA reads as TGCAGTGCTAGAGAGGGCCGGAGCTCCTACAATGAGCAGTTCTTC. This sequence encodes CSAREGRSSYNEQFF.

The chain recombines TRBV4-2 with TRBJ1-4; no clear D. Between the trimmed V and J ends, which lost 4 bases and 8 bases, there was a span of 20 bases. The CDR3 totals 16 residues. The germline gives CDR1 LGHNA, CDR2 YNFKEQ. CDR3 loop: CASSPETGMMSEKLFF. The DNA for the CDR3 is TGTGCCAGCAGCCCAGAAACCGGGATGATGAGCGAAAAACTGTTTTTT.

The chain carries TRBV6-6 and TRBJ1-4; D call uncertain. V lost 2 bases and J lost 8, with 15 bases in between. Germline loops: CDR1 MNHNY, CDR2 SVGAGI (reference sequence). The CDR3 contains 15 residues. CDR3 in amino acids: CASSYPGGHGEKLFF. For the CDR3, the DNA is TGTGCCAGCAGTTACCCGGGAGGCCATGGCGAAAAACTGTTTTTT.

The chain is built from TRBV4-2 and TRBJ1-2, with TRBD1 as a possible D gene (5 bases). Trimming pared 4 bases from V and 4 bases from J, leaving 19 bases between. Germline CDR1 reads LGHNA; CDR2 reads YNFKEQ. The CDR3 covers 16 residues. CDR3 in DNA: TGTGCCAGCAGCCTTAACGGCAGGGATGAGGGCTATGGCTACACCTTC. Encoded protein: CASSLNGRDEGYGYTF.

The chain carries TRBV7-2 and TRBJ2-7; TRBD2 agrees at 10 bases. This CDR3 has 16 residues. The germline gives CDR1 SGHTA, CDR2 FQGNSA. With 5 bases clipped from V and 0 bases from J, the junction kept 7 bases outside the gene matches. CDR3 sequence reads: CASSTELAGYSYEQYF. The CDR3 coding sequence is TGTGCCAGCAGCACGGAACTAGCGGGATACTCCTACGAGCAGTACTTC.

The chain carries TRBV7-6 and TRBJ2-4; D is possibly TRBD1 (5 bases). Judging by the DNA end, TRBJ2-7 fits better; the J call may be wrong. CDR1 is SGHVS and CDR2 is FNYEAQ in the germline V gene. The CDR3 sequence is 16 residues long. The CDR3 here is CASSLAATGTSYEQYF. The CDR3 nucleotides are TGTGCCAGCAGCTTAGCGGCTACAGGAACTTCCTACGAGCAGTACTTC.

This sequence joins TRBV2 and TRBJ1-2, with 8 bases aligning to TRBD1. CDR3 length: 12 residues. V shed 4 bases, J shed 10 bases, and the junction held 5 bases outside the gene matches. Germline CDR1 reads SNHLY; CDR2 reads FYNNEI. The CDR3 sequence: CASSGTGNVYTF. CDR3 nucleotides: TGTGCCAGCAGTGGGACAGGGAACGTCTACACCTTC.

The V call is TRBV4-1, the J call TRBJ2-7, with TRBD1 matching 7 bases. Germline V lookup: CDR1 MGHRA, CDR2 YSYEKL. V lost 6 bases to trimming and J lost 1 base; unmatched junction nucleotides: 12. This CDR3 region has 16 residues. The CDR3 protein is CASSRETRGYSYEQYF. As DNA, the CDR3 is TGCGCCAGCAGTCGGGAAACCAGGGGGTATTCCTACGAGCAGTACTTC.

J is TRBJ2-5 and V is TRBV9; possibly TRBD1 for D (6 bases). Judging by the DNA end, TRBJ2-7 fits better; the J call may be wrong. Germline CDR1 and CDR2: SGDLS and YYNGEE. The CDR3 is made up of 15 amino acids. The CDR3 DNA is TGTGCCAGCAGCGTAGGAGATTGGGGGCAGTACGAGCAGTACTTC. This encodes CASSVGDWGQYEQYF.

The chain has TRBV20-1 and TRBJ2-1; D uncertain. Germline loops: CDR1 DFQATT, CDR2 SNEGSKA (reference sequence). Between the trimmed V and J ends, which lost 4 bases and 0 bases, there was a span of 16 bases. The CDR3 sequence is 16 residues long. The CDR3 DNA sequence: TGCAGTGCTACACCAGAAGGGCTCCTCTCCTACAATGAGCAGTTCTTC. Translated, it gives CSATPEGLLSYNEQFF.

This clonotype was recorded only once. V usage is TRBV6-2 or TRBV6-3 and J usage is TRBJ1-2; a weak D match, TRBD1 (6 bases). With 7 bases removed from V and 7 bases from J, the gap between germline ends came to 16 bases. The CDR3 runs to 13 residues. The germline gives CDR1 MNHEY, CDR2 SVGEGT. The CDR3 DNA reads TGTGCCAGCACTTGGATGGACAGAGCTGGCTACACCTTC. Protein product: CASTWMDRAGYTF.

The chain combines TRBV30 with TRBJ2-7; 9 bases are a match to TRBD1. The CDR3 totals 14 residues. Germline CDR1 GTSNPN, CDR2 SVGIG (reference sequence). The ends lost 5 bases at V and 3 bases at J; junction bases unmatched: 8. The CDR3 loop reads CAWDEGQGDYEQYF. CDR3 DNA: TGTGCCTGGGATGAGGGACAGGGAGACTACGAGCAGTACTTC.

V gene TRBV6-2 or TRBV6-3 combines with J gene TRBJ2-2, with 9 bases matching TRBD1. CDR1 and CDR2 from the germline V gene are MNHEY and SVGEGT. J was trimmed by 1 base and V by 8 bases; bases with no gene match: 2. The CDR3 sequence is 14 residues long. CDR3 sequence reads: CASAGQGNTGELFF. The CDR3, as DNA: TGTGCCAGCGCGGGACAGGGGAACACCGGGGAGCTGTTTTTT.

V and J are TRBV20-1 and TRBJ1-4; tentative D call: TRBD1 (6 bases). Germline CDR1 is DFQATT and CDR2 is SNEGSKA (reference sequence). The CDR3 length is 15 residues. The V end was cut by 1 base, the J end by 0 bases, with 9 bases between. The CDR3 reads CSARGGQSTNEKLFF. DNA for the CDR3: TGCAGTGCTAGAGGCGGACAGTCAACTAATGAAAAACTGTTTTTT.

This chain uses TRBV20-1 with TRBJ1-6; no clear D gene. The CDR3 extends over 13 amino acids. Germline CDR1 reads DFQATT; CDR2 reads SNEGSKA (reference sequence). V was trimmed by 5 bases and J by 7 bases, leaving 12 bases between them. The CDR3 DNA reads as TGCAGTGCTGTTGCCAGCGCCAATTCACCCCTCCACTTT. Amino acids: CSAVASANSPLHF.

The rearrangement links TRBV28 to TRBJ2-1; 8 nucleotides match TRBD1. V trimming: 5 bases; J trimming: 5 bases; junction bases outside the gene matches: 14. The CDR3 has 17 residues. Germline V lookup: CDR1 MDHEN, CDR2 SYDVKM. The CDR3 DNA reads TGTGCCAGCAGTCCAATAGATCAGGGGGCGCGACACAATGAGCAGTTCTTC. Translation gives CASSPIDQGARHNEQFF.

Only a few counts were recorded for this clonotype. This CDR3 reads CSVESGEVDTQYF. DNA of the CDR3: TGCAGCGTTGAATCGGGGGAGGTAGATACGCAGTATTTT. The chain carries TRBV29-1 and TRBJ2-3; possible D gene TRBD2, 6 bases. Trimming stripped 2 bases from V and 5 bases from J, with 11 bases between. The V gene's germline CDR1 is SQVTM and CDR2 ANQGSEA. This CDR3 comprises 13 residues.

The chain carries TRBV6-2 or TRBV6-3 and TRBJ2-4; unclear D gene. The J call is uncertain, as TRBJ2-5 better fits the DNA end. Germline values: CDR1 MNHEY, CDR2 SVGEGT. The length of the CDR3 is 13 residues. The CDR3 loop reads CASSSYLQETQYF. The CDR3 DNA follows: TGTGCCAGCAGCTCCTACCTTCAAGAGACCCAGTACTTC.

The chain has TRBV24-1 and TRBJ2-1, with 7 nucleotides matching TRBD1. Germline trimming cut 5 bases from V and 9 bases from J; bases unmatched to any gene: 12. The CDR3 has 15 residues. Per the germline V gene, CDR1 is KGHDR and CDR2 is SFDVKD. In DNA form, the CDR3 reads TGTGCCACCAGTGTGCCCGGGACAGTAGGTAGTGAGCAGTTCTTC. Encoded protein: CATSVPGTVGSEQFF.